This T cell receptor (beta chain) is from a study of cytomegalovirus exposure and HLA in healthy donors. This clone turned up a few times. Primers: 60 Vbeta forward and 13 Jbeta reverse. Profiling relied on immunoSEQ multiplex PCR, and the TCRdb table lists in-frame clones only, not all of them. The data contain about 37,000 clones, roughly 81% of them singletons. CDR3 length: 17 residues. The germline V gene encodes CDR1 KGHSH and CDR2 LQKENI. The V gene end was trimmed by 0 bases and the J gene end by 5 bases; junction bases not matched to a gene: 8. The V and J genes are TRBV18 and TRBJ2-7; 12 positions agree with TRBD1. The sequence came from a young man in good health and CMV-seronegative. Sequenced: PBMCs. The CDR3 nucleotides are TGTGCCAGCTCACCACCGGGTTCGGGACAGGGGGCCCACGAGCAGTACTTC. Translated, it gives CASSPPGSGQGAHEQYF. Together with reference TRBV18 and TRBJ2-7, the CDR3 gives the full variable domain: NAGVMQNPRHLVRRRGQEARLRCSPMKGHSHVYWYRQLPEEGLKFMVYLQKENIIDESGMPKERFSAEFPKEGPSILRIQQVVRGDSAAYFCASSPPGSGQGAHEQYFGPGTRLTVT.